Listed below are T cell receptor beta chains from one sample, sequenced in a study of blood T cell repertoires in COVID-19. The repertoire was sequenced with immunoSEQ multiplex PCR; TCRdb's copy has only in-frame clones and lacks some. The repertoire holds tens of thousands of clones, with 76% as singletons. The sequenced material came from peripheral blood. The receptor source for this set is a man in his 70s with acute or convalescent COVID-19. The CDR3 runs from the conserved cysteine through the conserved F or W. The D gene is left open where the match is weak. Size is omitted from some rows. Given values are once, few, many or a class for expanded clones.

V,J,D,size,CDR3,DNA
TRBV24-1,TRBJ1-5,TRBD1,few,CATSDATGTGVQPQHF,TGTGCCACCAGTGACGCGACCGGGACAGGGGTTCAGCCCCAGCATTTT
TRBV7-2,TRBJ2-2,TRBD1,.,CASSLGPGQGRVGELFF,TGTGCCAGCAGCTTAGGGCCGGGACAGGGGCGAGTAGGGGAGCTGTTTTTT
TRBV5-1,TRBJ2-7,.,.,CASSLSQGQSYEQYF,TGCGCCAGCAGCTTGTCGCAGGGTCAATCCTACGAGCAGTACTTC
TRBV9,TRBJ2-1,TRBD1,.,CASSFRQGNEQFF,TGTGCCAGCAGCTTCAGACAGGGGAATGAGCAGTTCTTC
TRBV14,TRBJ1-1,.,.,CASSLYTEGTEAFF,TGTGCCAGCAGCCTTTACACTGAGGGCACTGAAGCTTTCTTT
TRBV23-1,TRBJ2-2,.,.,CASSQEPGKRTGELFF,TGCGCCAGCAGTCAAGAACCGGGGAAGAGGACCGGGGAGCTGTTTTTT
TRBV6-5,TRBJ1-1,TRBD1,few,CASSIDRGTEAFF,TGTGCCAGCAGTATCGACAGGGGCACTGAAGCTTTCTTT
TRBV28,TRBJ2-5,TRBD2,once,CASSFSGSETQYF,TGTGCCAGCAGTTTCAGCGGGAGTGAGACCCAGTACTTC
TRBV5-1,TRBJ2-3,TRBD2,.,CASSTGLAGRSSTDTQYF,TGCGCCAGCAGCACCGGACTAGCGGGACGGTCTAGCACAGATACGCAGTATTTT
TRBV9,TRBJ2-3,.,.,CASSGLTDTQYF,TGTGCCAGCAGCGGGCTCACCGATACGCAGTATTTT
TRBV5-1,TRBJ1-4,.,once,CASTSGGSTNEKLFF,TGCGCCAGCACCTCGGGGGGGTCAACTAATGAAAAACTGTTTTTT
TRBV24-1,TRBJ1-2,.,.,CATSDSWGELDGYTF,TGTGCCACCAGTGACTCCTGGGGCGAGCTAGATGGCTACACCTTC
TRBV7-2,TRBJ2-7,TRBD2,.,CASSLGTSGDKQYF,TGTGCCAGCAGCTTAGGGACTAGCGGAGATAAGCAGTACTTC
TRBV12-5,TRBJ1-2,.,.,CASGLGQAGGYTF,TGTGCTAGTGGTTTGGGGCAGGCGGGAGGCTACACCTTC
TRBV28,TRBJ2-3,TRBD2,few,CASSPTPLAGVTDTQYF,TGTGCCAGCAGCCCCACCCCCTTAGCGGGAGTAACAGATACGCAGTATTTT
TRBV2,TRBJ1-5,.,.,CASSSASESNQPQHF,TGTGCCAGCAGTAGTGCCAGCGAAAGCAATCAGCCCCAGCATTTT
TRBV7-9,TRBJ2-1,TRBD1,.,CASSSTGNEQFF,TGTGCCAGCAGCTCGACAGGGAATGAGCAGTTCTTC
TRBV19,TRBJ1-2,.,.,CASSPTFARAEEGYTF,TGTGCCAGTAGTCCTACTTTTGCCAGGGCGGAAGAAGGCTACACCTTC
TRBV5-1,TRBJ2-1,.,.,CASSLIAHIAGLNEQFF,TGCGCCAGCAGCTTGATTGCACATATTGCGGGTCTCAATGAGCAGTTCTTC
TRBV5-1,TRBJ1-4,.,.,CASSLGTTNEKLFF,TGCGCCAGCAGCTTGGGTACAACTAATGAAAAACTGTTTTTT
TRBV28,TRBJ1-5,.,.,CASSSQGFQPQHF,TGTGCCAGCAGTTCCCAGGGTTTTCAGCCCCAGCATTTT
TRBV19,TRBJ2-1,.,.,CASRSQGGGGEQFF,TGTGCCAGTAGATCGCAGGGGGGAGGAGGTGAGCAGTTCTTC
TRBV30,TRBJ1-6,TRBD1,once,CAWSAGGTNNSPLHF,TGTGCCTGGAGCGCAGGGGGCACAAATAATTCACCCCTCCACTTT
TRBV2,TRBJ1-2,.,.,CASGGTNYGYTF,TGTGCCAGCGGGGGGACTAACTATGGCTACACCTTC
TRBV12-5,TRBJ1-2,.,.,CASGLVGSGHGYTF,TGTGCTAGTGGTTTGGTAGGCAGCGGGCATGGCTACACCTTC
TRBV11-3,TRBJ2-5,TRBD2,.,CASSAGASGGQETQYF,TGTGCCAGCAGCGCCGGGGCTAGCGGGGGCCAAGAGACCCAGTACTTC
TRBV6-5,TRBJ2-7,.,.,CASSPNGQGLYEQYF,TGTGCCAGCAGCCCGAATGGGCAGGGCCTCTACGAGCAGTACTTC
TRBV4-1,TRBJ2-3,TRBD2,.,CASSQVPPSGGRGTQYF,TGCGCCAGCAGCCAAGTCCCCCCCAGCGGGGGGCGGGGTACGCAGTATTTT
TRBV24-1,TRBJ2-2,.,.,CATSDSGLMNTGELFF,TGTGCCACCAGTGATTCGGGACTCATGAACACCGGGGAGCTGTTTTTT
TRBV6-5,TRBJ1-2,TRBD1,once,CASSYSGQTRGYTF,TGTGCCAGCAGTTACTCGGGACAGACCCGTGGCTACACCTTC
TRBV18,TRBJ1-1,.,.,CASSPRLTDEAFF,TGTGCCAGCTCACCACGTTTGACAGATGAAGCTTTCTTT
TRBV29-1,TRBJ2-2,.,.,CSVGPRENTGELFF,TGCAGCGTTGGGCCCAGGGAGAACACCGGGGAGCTGTTTTTT
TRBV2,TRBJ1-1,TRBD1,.,CASSLRRGTGWGTEAFF,TGTGCCAGCAGTCTACGGAGGGGGACAGGGTGGGGCACTGAAGCTTTCTTT
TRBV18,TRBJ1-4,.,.,CASSQNRVTPATNEKLFF,TGTGCCAGCTCACAGAACAGGGTAACCCCTGCGACTAATGAAAAACTGTTTTTT
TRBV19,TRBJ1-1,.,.,CASSPYTGMNTEAFF,TGTGCCAGTAGTCCCTATACCGGGATGAACACTGAAGCTTTCTTT
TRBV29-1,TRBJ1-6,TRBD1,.,CSARTGWNSPLHF,TGCAGCGCTCGGACAGGGTGGAATTCACCCCTCCACTTT
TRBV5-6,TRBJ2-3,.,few,CASSLGLPGDTQYF,TGTGCCAGCAGCTTGGGACTGCCCGGGGATACGCAGTATTTT
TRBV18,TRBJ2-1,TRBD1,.,CASSPSDRGVYNEQFF,TGTGCCAGCTCACCATCGGACAGGGGCGTCTACAATGAGCAGTTCTTC
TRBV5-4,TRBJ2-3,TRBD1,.,CASRVQGSGDTQYF,TGTGCCAGCAGAGTACAGGGGTCGGGGGATACGCAGTATTTT
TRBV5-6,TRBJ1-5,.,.,CASSLLQGNQPQHF,TGTGCCAGCAGCTTATTACAGGGAAATCAGCCCCAGCATTTT
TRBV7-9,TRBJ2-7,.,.,CASSLGGSLYEQYF,TGTGCCAGCAGCTTAGGCGGGTCTCTCTACGAGCAGTACTTC
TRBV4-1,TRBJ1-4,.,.,CASSQDRVRVNEKLFF,TGCGCCAGCAGCCAAGATCGGGTACGGGTTAATGAAAAACTGTTTTTT
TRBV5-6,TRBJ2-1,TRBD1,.,CASSFPGQGDNEQFF,TGTGCCAGCAGCTTCCCGGGACAGGGTGATAATGAGCAGTTCTTC
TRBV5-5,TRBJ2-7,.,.,CASSSLTGFYEQYF,TGTGCCAGCAGCTCCCTAACAGGGTTCTACGAGCAGTACTTC
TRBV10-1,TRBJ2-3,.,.,CASSVSTGSDTQYF,TGCGCCAGCAGTGTTAGCACAGGCTCCGATACGCAGTATTTT
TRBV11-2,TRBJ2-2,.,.,CASSRGTANTGELFF,TGTGCCAGCAGCCGCGGGACGGCGAACACCGGGGAGCTGTTTTTT
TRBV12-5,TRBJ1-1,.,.,CASGLGQGLENTEAFF,TGTGCTAGTGGTTTGGGGCAGGGTCTTGAGAACACTGAAGCTTTCTTT
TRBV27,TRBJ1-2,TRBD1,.,CASRSTGSYYGYTF,TGTGCCAGCCGTTCGACAGGGAGTTACTATGGCTACACCTTC
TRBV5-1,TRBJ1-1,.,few,CASSLMARGGDTEAFF,TGCGCCAGCAGCTTGATGGCGAGAGGGGGAGACACTGAAGCTTTCTTT